This is a list of T cell receptor beta chains from one sample in a study of molecular identifiers for immune sequencing clone quantification. MiXCR, applied by TCRdb to the PCR reads, yields one record per CDR3 protein. The sample gives 63,000 or so distinct CDR3 sequences, around 17% of which show up once; about 1.5% is in the top ten. Material for sequencing was naive CD8+ T cells from blood, with Jurkat cell RNA spiked in. The receptors were sampled from a human donor in good health. Some libraries in this study had Jurkat cell RNA spiked in. Each CDR3 is given with its conserved first and last residue. D genes are given only for firm matches. Size tells how often a clone was seen (once, few, many) or the class of an expanded clone, and some rows leave it out.

>TRBD1|.|TRBJ2-7|TRBV11-3
CASSSRTDRGAYEQYF
TGTGCCAGCAGCTCCAGAACTGACAGGGGAGCCTACGAGCAGTACTTC
>TRBD1|many|TRBJ1-1|TRBV5-1
CASSLRGQGAMNTEAFF
TGCGCCAGCAGCTTGAGGGGACAGGGGGCAATGAACACTGAAGCTTTCTTT
>.|.|TRBJ2-7|TRBV27
CASSLKYSGSYEQYF
TGTGCCAGCAGTTTAAAATATAGCGGATCATACGAGCAGTACTTC
>.|many|TRBJ1-6|TRBV4-2
CASSQDEAGLSYNSPLHF
TGTGCCAGCAGCCAAGATGAGGCAGGTCTGTCCTATAATTCACCCCTCCACTTT
>TRBD1|many|TRBJ1-4|TRBV6-5
CASSLLGTANEKLFF
TGTGCCAGCAGTCTCCTAGGGACAGCAAATGAAAAACTGTTTTTT
>.|many|TRBJ2-7|TRBV6-5
CASSYSIGTPSDF
TGTGCCAGCAGTTACTCGATTGGGACACCGTCCGACTTC
>.|.|TRBJ2-7|TRBV20-1
CSAERSLASTYEQYF
TGCAGTGCTGAGAGAAGTCTAGCGAGCACCTACGAGCAGTACTTC
>.|many|TRBJ1-4|TRBV12-3/TRBV12-4
CASSPEREDNEKLFF
TGTGCCAGCAGCCCGGAGAGGGAGGATAATGAAAAACTGTTTTTT
>.|many|TRBJ2-1|TRBV28
CATRTRGGEYNEQFF
TGTGCCACCCGGACTAGAGGGGGGGAATACAATGAGCAGTTCTTC
>TRBD1|.|TRBJ2-1|TRBV5-3
CASCTGTADYNEQFF
TGTGCCAGCTGCACCGGGACAGCGGACTACAATGAGCAGTTCTTC
>.|.|TRBJ2-7|TRBV11-3
CASSLGSTDSSYEQYF
TGTGCCAGCAGCTTAGGATCGACAGACAGCTCCTACGAGCAGTACTTC
>.|.|TRBJ1-3|TRBV19
CASLDRGNTIYF
TGTGCCAGCCTGGACAGAGGAAACACCATATATTTT
>.|many|TRBJ1-1|TRBV20-1
CSARDFLRPQGSNTEAFF
TGCAGTGCTAGAGATTTCTTACGTCCGCAGGGGTCGAACACTGAAGCTTTCTTT
>.|many|TRBJ1-3|TRBV9
CASSVGRGGRKDTIYF
TGTGCCAGCAGCGTAGGACGTGGTGGGAGGAAGGACACCATATATTTT
>TRBD2|.|TRBJ2-1|TRBV5-4
CASSFRLAGGYNEQFF
TGTGCCAGCAGCTTCCGACTAGCGGGAGGTTACAATGAGCAGTTCTTC
>.|many|TRBJ2-7|TRBV27
CASSFRITYEQYF
TGTGCCAGCAGTTTCAGAATAACCTACGAGCAGTACTTC
>.|few|TRBJ2-1|TRBV5-3
CASSTRTNFYNEQFF
TGTGCCAGCAGCACCCGGACTAATTTCTACAATGAGCAGTTCTTC
>.|.|TRBJ2-7|TRBV19
CASSSAGSSYEQYF
TGTGCCAGTAGTTCCGCAGGGAGCTCCTACGAGCAGTACTTC
>.|many|TRBJ1-4|TRBV5-6
CASSFGEKLFF
TGTGCCAGCAGCTTCGGCGAAAAACTGTTTTTT
>TRBD2|many|TRBJ2-1|TRBV2
CASMPSAGGWNEQFF
TGTGCCAGCATGCCTTCAGCGGGAGGGTGGAATGAGCAGTTCTTC
>.|many|TRBJ2-3|TRBV6-1
CASSDLAESTDTQYF
TGTGCCAGCAGTGACCTGGCGGAGAGCACAGATACGCAGTATTTT
>.|many|TRBJ2-3|TRBV4-1
CASSHSGETDTQYF
TGCGCCAGCAGTCATAGCGGAGAAACAGATACGCAGTATTTT
>.|many|TRBJ2-3|TRBV13
CASSPGDTQYF
TGTGCCAGCAGCCCGGGAGATACGCAGTATTTT
>.|few|TRBJ2-7|TRBV27
CASRVAEFTYEQYF
TGTGCCAGCAGAGTCGCGGAGTTCACCTACGAGCAGTACTTC
>TRBD2|few|TRBJ2-1|TRBV7-9
CASSLEGLAGSYNEQFF
TGTGCCAGCAGCTTAGAGGGACTAGCGGGTTCCTACAATGAGCAGTTCTTC
>.|many|TRBJ2-3|TRBV20-1
CSARGVGRAGTDTQYF
TGCAGTGCTAGGGGAGTAGGCAGGGCTGGCACAGATACGCAGTATTTT
>.|.|TRBJ2-1|TRBV7-9
CASSLDRTPSYNEQFF
TGTGCCAGCAGCTTAGACCGGACTCCCTCCTACAATGAGCAGTTCTTC
>TRBD2|medium-sized|TRBJ2-7|TRBV7-9
CASSSPAAGATYEQYF
TGTGCCAGCAGCTCACCGGCGGCGGGAGCAACCTACGAGCAGTACTTC
>.|few|TRBJ2-4|TRBV6-1
CASSESPIQYF
TGTGCCAGCAGTGAATCCCCTATTCAGTACTTC
>.|.|TRBJ2-7|TRBV11-2
CASSLVGVDEQYF
TGTGCCAGCAGCTTAGTCGGGGTGGACGAGCAGTACTTC
>.|.|TRBJ2-5|TRBV4-1
CASGGEGETQYF
TGCGCCAGCGGTGGGGAAGGGGAGACCCAGTACTTC
>.|many|TRBJ2-7|TRBV5-1
CASSPPGSSYEQYF
TGCGCCAGCAGCCCGCCAGGTAGCTCCTACGAGCAGTACTTC
>TRBD2|.|TRBJ2-5|TRBV24-1
CATSDLTSGPQETQYF
TGTGCCACCAGTGATCTTACTAGCGGGCCACAAGAGACCCAGTACTTC
>TRBD1|many|TRBJ2-3|TRBV27
CASSLPGQGNTQYF
TGTGCCAGCAGTCTTCCGGGACAGGGAAATACGCAGTATTTT
>.|many|TRBJ1-5|TRBV3-1
CASSQDGRASNQPQHF
TGTGCCAGCAGCCAAGATGGCAGGGCGAGCAATCAGCCCCAGCATTTT
>.|.|TRBJ2-7|TRBV12-3/TRBV12-4
CASRLVAGGYEQYF
TGTGCCAGCCGTTTAGTGGCAGGGGGGTACGAGCAGTACTTC
>.|.|TRBJ2-7|TRBV2
CASSGLGSGYEQYF
TGTGCCAGCAGTGGACTCGGGAGCGGCTACGAGCAGTACTTC
>TRBD1|few|TRBJ1-1|TRBV3-1
CASSFTGQLNTEAFF
TGTGCCAGCAGCTTTACGGGACAGCTAAACACTGAAGCTTTCTTT
>.|many|TRBJ2-7|TRBV30
CAWSVGQSYEQYF
TGTGCCTGGAGTGTAGGCCAGTCCTACGAGCAGTACTTC
>.|many|TRBJ1-2|TRBV7-6
CASSKGDQARITNYGYTF
TGTGCCAGCAGCAAGGGGGACCAGGCCAGAATCACGAACTATGGCTACACCTTC
>TRBD1|.|TRBJ2-3|TRBV24-1
CATSATGGEDTQYF
TGTGCCACCAGTGCTACAGGGGGCGAAGATACGCAGTATTTT
>.|many|TRBJ2-7|TRBV6-6
CASSYRRQELVEQYF
TGTGCCAGCAGTTACCGCCGCCAGGAGTTGGTCGAGCAGTACTTC
>.|many|TRBJ2-4|TRBV6-2/TRBV6-3
CASSYSIRGTLAKNIQYF
TGTGCCAGCAGTTACTCGATACGAGGGACTCTAGCCAAAAACATTCAGTACTTC
>.|many|TRBJ2-7|TRBV20-1
CSARDSGVSYEQYF
TGCAGTGCTAGAGATTCGGGGGTTTCCTACGAGCAGTACTTC
>.|.|TRBJ1-6|TRBV11-3
CASSTRPRRTDYPPLHF
TGTGCCAGCAGCACACGACCCCGAAGGACAGACTATCCACCCCTCCACTTT
>.|many|TRBJ2-7|TRBV25-1
CASSGTSGGEQYF
TGTGCCAGCAGTGGAACCTCCGGGGGTGAGCAGTACTTC
>TRBD1|many|TRBJ1-4|TRBV6-1
CASRNRQGADEKLFF
TGTGCCAGCAGAAATCGACAGGGGGCTGATGAAAAACTGTTTTTT
>.|many|TRBJ2-7|TRBV4-1
CASSPNPAVTYEQYF
TGCGCCAGCAGCCCAAACCCCGCGGTTACCTACGAGCAGTACTTC
>.|many|TRBJ2-2|TRBV7-9
CASSPPGTRPGELFF
TGTGCCAGCAGCCCCCCCGGGACTCGGCCCGGGGAGCTGTTTTTT
>.|many|TRBJ2-1|TRBV29-1
CSAPFPGSEQFF
TGCAGCGCCCCGTTCCCCGGGAGTGAGCAGTTCTTC
>TRBD2|.|TRBJ2-1|TRBV6-2/TRBV6-3
CASTSSGSLAQFF
TGTGCCAGCACATCTAGCGGGAGTCTCGCGCAGTTCTTC
>TRBD1|few|TRBJ2-5|TRBV19
CASSDLLGTAQETQYF
TGTGCCAGTAGTGATCTCTTGGGGACAGCACAAGAGACCCAGTACTTC
>TRBD2|.|TRBJ2-1|TRBV7-9
CASSPEGTSGRSFGDDEQFF
TGTGCCAGCAGCCCGGAAGGGACTAGCGGGAGGAGTTTCGGCGATGATGAGCAGTTCTTC
>.|.|TRBJ2-1|TRBV14
CASSQVRVVDNEQFF
TGTGCCAGCAGCCAAGTCAGGGTGGTCGACAATGAGCAGTTCTTC
>.|.|TRBJ1-1|TRBV27
CASSLSGHTEAFF
TGTGCCAGCAGTTTATCAGGGCATACTGAAGCTTTCTTC
>.|.|TRBJ2-1|TRBV7-9
CASSLGMEQFF
TGTGCCAGCAGCCTGGGGATGGAGCAGTTCTTC
>TRBD2|many|TRBJ2-1|TRBV29-1
CSVEWRLLAGGPGNEQFF
TGCAGCGTTGAATGGCGGTTGCTAGCGGGAGGGCCGGGAAATGAGCAGTTCTTC
>TRBD2|many|TRBJ2-3|TRBV2
CASSEETSGNTQYF
TGTGCCAGCAGTGAGGAGACTAGCGGTAATACGCAGTATTTT
>.|many|TRBJ1-3|TRBV7-9
CASSSTGTRELTGNTIYF
TGTGCCAGCAGCTCAACCGGGACCCGCGAACTTACTGGAAACACCATATATTTT